This entry lists 11 T cell receptor beta chains sequenced from one sample in a study of blood T cells in healthy people across ages. Using a J-beta primer mix together with a sample-barcoded 5' primer, a second PCR was run for 7 to 11 cycles. TCRdb reprocessed the 5' RACE reads with MiXCR, giving one entry per CDR3 protein. The sample includes approximately 810,000 distinct CDR3 sequences, under 40% of them seen just once. Sequencing was performed on blood. These receptors were taken from a man aged 18 to 35 in good health.

The chain carries TRBV2 and TRBJ2-3; D not resolved. Germline V gene lookup returns CDR1 SNHLY and CDR2 FYNNEI. CDR3 length: 13 residues. Trimming removed 1 base from V and 1 base from J, with 3 bases in between. Here the CDR3 DNA reads TGTGCCAGCAGTGAAGTGGGCACAGATACGCAGTATTTT. It translates to CASSEVGTDTQYF.

With respect to this clonotype: A read error may explain this, as a much larger clone is one base away. The chain couples TRBV12-3 or TRBV12-4 to TRBJ2-7; 9 bases line up with TRBD1. The CDR3 totals 15 residues. The CDR3, as DNA: TGTGCCAGCGGTTTAGGACAGGGGAGTACCTACGAGCAGTACTTC. Amino acid sequence: CASGLGQGSTYEQYF.

This clonotype was recorded once. This may be a read error, as it is one base from a much larger clone. The chain has TRBV29-1 and TRBJ2-1, with 8 bases that match TRBD1. Germline V gives CDR1 SQVTM, CDR2 ANQGSEA. The CDR3 sequence is 11 residues long. CDR3 nucleotides: TGCAGCGTCAGGGGGCCCAATGAGCGGTTCTTC. This codes for CSVRGPNERFF.

CDR3 bases: TGCGCCAGCAGCCAAGATTTGGGGACGCAGTATTTT. Residues: CASSQDLGTQYF. The chain is built from TRBV4-3 and TRBJ2-3, with D hard to call. The germline V gene encodes CDR1 LGHNA and CDR2 YSLEER. CDR3 length: 12 amino acids. The V gene lost 0 bases and the J gene lost 9 bases, with 7 bases spanning the gap.

This clonotype came up many times. The chain couples TRBV20-1 to TRBJ1-2; D gene unclear. The CDR3 extends over 13 amino acids. Germline V lookup: CDR1 DFQATT, CDR2 SNEGSKA (reference sequence). Trimming took off 6 bases at V and 1 base at J, with 12 bases between the two ends. The CDR3 nucleotides read TGCAGTGCCAGACCGGGAGGTAACTATGGCTACACCTTC. Protein product: CSARPGGNYGYTF.

The chain combines TRBV7-9 with TRBJ1-3, with 12 positions matching TRBD1. V lost 7 bases, J lost 2 bases, and 12 bases stayed unmatched. This CDR3 has 18 residues. CDR1 and CDR2 (germline): SEHNR, FQNEAQ (reference sequence). In nucleotides, the CDR3 is TGTGCCAGCAACAACCCGGGGACAGGGGGCTGGCCTGGAAACACCATATATTTT. Protein product: CASNNPGTGGWPGNTIYF.

This clonotype was counted between two and nine times. The chain uses TRBV10-3 and TRBJ2-3, with D uncertain. The germline V gene has CDR1 ENHRY and CDR2 SYGVKD. Trimming took off 5 bases at V and 3 bases at J, with 6 bases between the two ends. This CDR3 is built from 12 residues. The CDR3 DNA is TGTGCCATCAGTCCATCAACAGATACGCAGTATTTT. This encodes CAISPSTDTQYF.

This chain uses TRBV2 with TRBJ2-4; D may be TRBD1 (6 bases). Judging by the DNA end, TRBJ2-7 fits better; the J call may be wrong. CDR3 length equals 13 residues. CDR1 and CDR2 (germline): SNHLY, FYNNEI. CDR3 coding DNA: TGTGCCAGCCGGGACAACTTCTCCTACGAGCAGTACTTC. Its translation is CASRDNFSYEQYF.

The chain combines TRBV30 with TRBJ1-4, with D unresolved. Looked up from germline, CDR1 is GTSNPN and CDR2 is SVGIG (reference sequence). The CDR3 length is 15 residues. V shed 0 bases and J shed 8 bases, with 16 bases lying between them. The CDR3 is CAWSVSGPGAEKLFF. DNA of the CDR3: TGTGCCTGGAGTGTAAGCGGCCCGGGAGCAGAAAAACTGTTTTTT.

This clonotype was recorded at least ten times. The rearrangement joins TRBV12-3 or TRBV12-4 to TRBJ2-5; the D is unclear. The ends were cut back, 5 bases at V and 5 bases at J, with 12 bases in the middle. The CDR3 is 13 amino acids. As DNA, the CDR3 is TGTGCCAGCAGTGATCTTTTAGGGGAGACCCAGTACTTC. This gives the protein CASSDLLGETQYF.

There are a few counts of this clonotype. A read error may account for a junction end that differs from germline. This chain's CDR3 is CSTSRDREIANYGYTF. CDR3 nucleotides: TGTTCCACCAGCAGAGATCGGGAGATAGCTAACTATGGCTACACCTTC. V gene TRBV15 combines with J gene TRBJ1-2; D unresolved. This CDR3 is built from 16 residues. CDR1 LNHNV and CDR2 YYDKDF come from the germline V gene (reference sequence).